Listed below are T cell receptor beta chains from one sample, sequenced in a study of T-cell reconstitution after alpha-beta-depleted transplantation in children. TCRdb re-called the PCR reads with MiXCR, one entry per CDR3 protein. This sample has 800,000 to 1,000,000 distinct CDR3 sequences; about 29% occur once, and the top ten carry about 28%. The source material was PBMCs, mostly from graft donor cells, sampled 360 days after TCRalphabeta/CD19-depleted stem cell transplant. Receptor source: a boy in the first two years of life who had a stem cell transplant for SCID, so the T cells may come from the graft donor. CDR3s include the opening cysteine and the closing phenylalanine or tryptophan. The order of the fields is J gene, V gene, clone size, D gene, CDR3 protein, CDR3 DNA. D genes are given only for firm matches. Not all rows give a size; the values are once, few, many and, for expanded clones, a class.

j_call: TRBJ2-5
v_call: TRBV3-1
clone_size: .
d_call: .
cdr3_aa: CASSQGDSSAETQYF
cdr3_nt: TGTGCCAGCAGCCAAGGTGACTCTAGCGCGGAGACCCAGTACTTC

j_call: TRBJ2-7
v_call: TRBV10-3
clone_size: .
d_call: .
cdr3_aa: CAISESRVSFSYEQYF
cdr3_nt: TGTGCCATCAGTGAGTCGCGTGTTAGCTTCTCCTACGAGCAGTACTTC

j_call: TRBJ1-1
v_call: TRBV20-1
clone_size: .
d_call: .
cdr3_aa: CSARDRARDEAFF
cdr3_nt: TGCAGTGCTAGAGATAGAGCTAGGGATGAAGCTTTCTTT

j_call: TRBJ1-2
v_call: TRBV11-2
clone_size: once
d_call: .
cdr3_aa: CASSLRAGGHQLNYGYTF
cdr3_nt: TGTGCCAGCAGCTTAAGGGCAGGAGGGCACCAACTTAACTATGGCTACACCTTC

j_call: TRBJ1-1
v_call: TRBV12-3/TRBV12-4
clone_size: few
d_call: .
cdr3_aa: CASSSLGRAFF
cdr3_nt: TGTGCCAGCAGCTCCCTGGGGAGAGCTTTCTTT

j_call: TRBJ2-1
v_call: TRBV15
clone_size: few
d_call: .
cdr3_aa: CATSSGSSSYNEQFF
cdr3_nt: TGTGCCACCAGCAGCGGGTCGAGCTCCTACAATGAGCAGTTCTTC

j_call: TRBJ1-5
v_call: TRBV19
clone_size: .
d_call: .
cdr3_aa: CASSLDGTFPPNQPQHF
cdr3_nt: TGTGCCAGTAGTCTCGACGGGACATTCCCACCCAATCAGCCCCAGCATTTT

j_call: TRBJ2-7
v_call: TRBV7-2
clone_size: .
d_call: TRBD2
cdr3_aa: CASSSRTSGASYEQYF
cdr3_nt: TGTGCCAGCAGCTCTAGGACTAGCGGGGCATCCTACGAGCAGTACTTC

j_call: TRBJ2-7
v_call: TRBV20-1
clone_size: few
d_call: TRBD1
cdr3_aa: CSASRDRAYEQYF
cdr3_nt: TGCAGTGCTTCTCGAGACAGGGCCTACGAGCAGTACTTC

j_call: TRBJ2-5
v_call: TRBV20-1
clone_size: .
d_call: .
cdr3_aa: CSARGRGATQETQYF
cdr3_nt: TGCAGTGCTAGAGGCCGGGGGGCCACCCAAGAGACCCAGTACTTC

j_call: TRBJ2-4
v_call: TRBV7-9
clone_size: .
d_call: .
cdr3_aa: CASCRVEAKNIQYF
cdr3_nt: TGTGCCAGCTGTCGAGTAGAAGCCAAAAACATTCAGTACTTC

j_call: TRBJ1-2
v_call: TRBV5-1
clone_size: .
d_call: .
cdr3_aa: CASRGTAPFDYGYTF
cdr3_nt: TGCGCCAGCAGAGGTACAGCACCGTTTGACTATGGCTACACCTTC

j_call: TRBJ1-2
v_call: TRBV2
clone_size: .
d_call: .
cdr3_aa: CASSPGDFYGYTF
cdr3_nt: TGTGCCAGCAGCCCAGGGGACTTCTATGGCTACACCTTC

j_call: TRBJ2-1
v_call: TRBV6-5
clone_size: few
d_call: .
cdr3_aa: CASSYLAGTDNEQFF
cdr3_nt: TGTGCCAGCAGTTACCTGGCGGGGACAGACAATGAGCAGTTCTTC

j_call: TRBJ2-3
v_call: TRBV18
clone_size: few
d_call: .
cdr3_aa: CASSPNQGRDTQYF
cdr3_nt: TGTGCCAGCTCACCAAACCAGGGCCGAGATACGCAGTATTTT

j_call: TRBJ1-2
v_call: TRBV7-2
clone_size: .
d_call: .
cdr3_aa: CASSLELRRDGYGYTF
cdr3_nt: TGTGCCAGCAGCTTAGAACTTAGACGGGACGGCTATGGCTACACCTTC

j_call: TRBJ2-7
v_call: TRBV7-9
clone_size: once
d_call: TRBD1
cdr3_aa: CASSAHRGVITYEQYF
cdr3_nt: TGTGCCAGCAGCGCCCACAGGGGGGTCATCACCTACGAGCAGTACTTC

j_call: TRBJ1-1
v_call: TRBV7-2
clone_size: .
d_call: .
cdr3_aa: CASSLSVSGTNTEAFF
cdr3_nt: TGTGCCAGCAGCTTGAGCGTGTCAGGGACCAACACTGAAGCTTTCTTT

j_call: TRBJ2-2
v_call: TRBV19
clone_size: .
d_call: .
cdr3_aa: CASSIARELFF
cdr3_nt: TGTGCCAGTAGTATAGCACGGGAGCTGTTTTTT

j_call: TRBJ1-3
v_call: TRBV12-3/TRBV12-4
clone_size: .
d_call: .
cdr3_aa: CASSPTRGLYF
cdr3_nt: TGTGCCAGCAGTCCCACACGGGGCCTCTATTTT

j_call: TRBJ2-4
v_call: TRBV20-1
clone_size: .
d_call: .
cdr3_aa: CSAEDVAKNIQYF
cdr3_nt: TGCAGTGCCGAAGACGTAGCCAAAAACATTCAGTACTTC

j_call: TRBJ1-1
v_call: TRBV12-3/TRBV12-4
clone_size: .
d_call: .
cdr3_aa: CASSTKRGTEAFF
cdr3_nt: TGTGCCAGCAGTACGAAAAGGGGGACTGAAGCTTTCTTT

j_call: TRBJ1-3
v_call: TRBV12-3/TRBV12-4
clone_size: few
d_call: .
cdr3_aa: CASSRGVTGNTIYF
cdr3_nt: TGTGCCAGCAGTCGAGGGGTAACTGGAAACACCATATATTTT

j_call: TRBJ1-6
v_call: TRBV12-3/TRBV12-4
clone_size: .
d_call: .
cdr3_aa: CASSLPTATSPLHF
cdr3_nt: TGTGCCAGCAGTCTCCCGACAGCCACTTCACCCCTCCACTTT